The 21 T cell receptor beta chains reported below all come from one sample, sequenced in a study of T-cell memory formation after mild COVID-19. TCRdb processed the 5' RACE reads anew with MiXCR; each CDR3 protein has one entry. The sample contains a few hundred thousand distinct CDR3 sequences, 15% to 20% of which appear only once. Sample: PBMCs or a T cell subset sorted from them (not recorded which). The receptors were sampled from a man aged 18 to 30 who had mild COVID-19 (a few samples of this study predate the infection). Cell type and time point are not known.

This clonotype was observed a handful of times. The chain is built from TRBV21-1 and TRBJ2-3; the table's D gene call, TRBD2, was not cross checked with the DNA. TRBV21-1 is noted as a pseudogene. The CDR3 is 15 amino acids. The CDR3 spells CASSTGLANTDTQYF. As DNA, the CDR3 is TGTGCCAGCAGCACGGGACTAGCGAACACAGATACGCAGTATTTT.

Only a few counts were recorded for this clonotype. The rearrangement links TRBV13 to TRBJ1-6, with 9 positions matching TRBD1. CDR3 length equals 15 residues. V lost 3 bases, J lost 11 bases, and 8 bases stayed unmatched. Germline assignment: CDR1 PRHDT and CDR2 FYEKMQ (reference sequence). The CDR3 here is CASSFGTGQKTPLHF. Written as DNA, the CDR3 is TGTGCCAGCAGCTTTGGGACAGGGCAAAAGACACCCCTCCACTTT.

By sample share, this clonotype is medium-sized (0.01 to 0.1%). The gene calls are TRBV20-1 and TRBJ1-2; TRBD1 is a possible D gene (5 bases). The V gene's germline CDR1 is DFQATT and CDR2 SNEGSKA (reference sequence). The V end lost 5 bases, the J end lost 4 bases, and 8 bases lay between the germline ends. This CDR3 is built from 11 residues. The CDR3 DNA sequence: TGCAGTGCTGACGACAGCTATGGCTACACCTTC. Residues: CSADDSYGYTF.

The rearrangement uses TRBV4-1 and TRBJ1-1; maybe TRBD1 (5 bases). The CDR3 contains 17 residues. V lost 0 bases and J 0 bases, leaving 14 bases between the germline ends. Germline loops: CDR1 MGHRA, CDR2 YSYEKL. The chain's CDR3 is CASSQESGGGMNTEAFF. In DNA, the CDR3 is TGCGCCAGCAGCCAAGAGAGTGGGGGTGGCATGAACACTGAAGCTTTCTTT.

In its sample, this clonotype was seen a few times. The chain combines TRBV15 with TRBJ1-4; 7 bases are a match to TRBD1. The junction had 9 bases not matched to a gene; V was cut back by 5 bases and J by 3 bases. CDR1 is LNHNV and CDR2 is YYDKDF in the germline V gene (reference sequence). The CDR3 length is 16 residues. In DNA form, the CDR3 reads TGTGCCACCAGCCTTCCCCGGACAGGCCCTAATGAAAAACTGTTTTTT. It codes for CATSLPRTGPNEKLFF.

This clonotype was counted only a few times. The CDR3 coding sequence is TGTGCCAGCAGTTTCCACAGACAGGGCGGAGTATACGAGCAGTACTTC. Encoded protein: CASSFHRQGGVYEQYF. This sequence joins TRBV6-2 or TRBV6-3 and TRBJ2-7; 7 positions match TRBD1. This CDR3 has 16 amino acids. The J segment lost 4 bases and the V segment lost 4 bases, leaving 13 bases of the junction unmatched. CDR1 and CDR2 (germline): MNHEY, SVGEGT.

This chain links TRBV5-1 with TRBJ2-2, with 8 bases matching TRBD1. Germline V gives CDR1 SGHRS, CDR2 YFSETQ. This CDR3 is 12 amino acids long. The V segment lost 2 bases and the J segment 13 bases; nucleotides outside the gene matches: 4. The CDR3 reads CASSFGQGGLFF. CDR3 coding DNA: TGCGCCAGCAGCTTCGGACAGGGCGGGCTGTTTTTT.

The chain recombines TRBV27 with TRBJ1-2; 12 nucleotides match TRBD1. CDR3 length equals 17 residues. Trimming removed 3 bases from V and 4 bases from J; junction bases left unmatched: 9. From germline, CDR1 is MNHEY and CDR2 SMNVEV (reference sequence). The CDR3 nucleotides read TGTGCCAGCAGTTTCTGGGGACAGGGGGCGAGTGGCTATGGCTACACCTTC. Translated: CASSFWGQGASGYGYTF.

Only a few counts were recorded for this clonotype. The chain carries TRBV20-1 and TRBJ2-3; tentative D call: TRBD1 (5 bases). This CDR3 has 13 residues. Trimming shortened V by 6 bases and J by 2 bases, and 12 bases separated the two germline ends. The germline CDR1 and CDR2 sequences are DFQATT and SNEGSKA (reference sequence). CDR3 nucleotides: TGCAGTGCACCCGACAGATTCACAGATACGCAGTATTTT. It yields the protein CSAPDRFTDTQYF.

This clonotype was counted between two and nine times. The chain has TRBV10-3 and TRBJ1-1; no clear D. The CDR3 loop spans 12 amino acids. Germline-derived CDR1 and CDR2 are ENHRY and SYGVKD. The germline V and J ends were trimmed by 3 bases and 8 bases, with 10 bases remaining between them. CDR3 in amino acids: CAISERPTEAFF. The CDR3, as DNA: TGTGCCATCAGTGAACGTCCAACGGAAGCTTTCTTT.

V gene TRBV14 combines with J gene TRBJ2-1, with 9 positions matching TRBD1. Trimming took 2 bases from V and 10 from J; bases not matched to a gene: 12. CDR3 length: 16 residues. Germline lookup yields CDR1 SGHDN and CDR2 FVKESK. CDR3 bases: TGTGCCAGCAGCCAACCTGAGGGACAGGGTAGTCGAGAGCAGTTCTTC. Amino acid sequence: CASSQPEGQGSREQFF.

This clonotype was seen a handful of times. This rearrangement joins TRBV5-1 to TRBJ2-3; no definite D call. CDR1 SGHRS and CDR2 YFSETQ come from the germline V gene. The CDR3 runs to 10 residues. V lost 7 bases and J lost 7, with 7 bases in between. The CDR3 sequence: CASGEYTQYF. The CDR3 nucleotides read TGCGCCAGCGGAGAGTATACGCAGTATTTT.

This clonotype appeared a few times. The CDR3 sequence is CASSSVTGTYEQYF. In DNA, the CDR3 is TGCGCCAGCAGCTCCGTGACAGGGACCTACGAGCAGTACTTC. The V call is TRBV5-1, the J call TRBJ2-7, with 7 bases matching TRBD1. V dropped 3 bases and J dropped 2; count of bases not matched to a gene: 5. The CDR3 length is 14 residues. The germline V gene has CDR1 SGHRS and CDR2 YFSETQ.

The J gene is TRBJ2-3, the V gene TRBV2; D unresolved. Germline V gene lookup returns CDR1 SNHLY and CDR2 FYNNEI. CDR3 length equals 14 residues. Trimming took off 6 bases at V and 1 base at J, with 11 bases between the two ends. The CDR3 spells CASSGGKGTDTQYF. DNA of the CDR3: TGTGCCAGCAGCGGTGGTAAGGGCACAGATACGCAGTATTTT.

This clonotype has a count of ten or more. The chain carries TRBV7-9 and TRBJ2-1; 11 bases map to TRBD2. Looked up from germline, CDR1 is SEHNR and CDR2 is FQNEAQ (reference sequence). J gave up 9 bases and V 3 bases, and 4 bases lay outside the gene matches. The CDR3 covers 14 residues. Written as DNA, the CDR3 is TGTGCCAGCAGCTTTAGCGGGGGGGCCGGTGAGCAGTTCTTC. It is translated as CASSFSGGAGEQFF.

The rearrangement joins TRBV6-6 to TRBJ2-7; D might be TRBD1 or TRBD2, each matching 6 bases. V lost 9 bases, J lost 5 bases, and 14 bases lay in between. In germline, CDR1 is MNHNY, CDR2 SVGAGI (reference sequence). This CDR3 comprises 12 residues. Here the CDR3 reads CASTGTSHEQYF. Here the CDR3 DNA reads TGTGCCAGTACAGGGACTTCCCACGAGCAGTACTTC.

This clonotype was found a few times. The chain couples TRBV20-1 to TRBJ2-5, with D perhaps matching TRBD1 or TRBD2 (7 bases each). Trimming took off 5 bases at V and 5 bases at J, with 18 bases between the two ends. The CDR3 loop spans 14 amino acids. Germline V CDR1 and CDR2: DFQATT, SNEGSKA (reference sequence). In nucleotides, the CDR3 is TGCAGTGCTCCAAGACAGGGAGGGGACGAGACCCAGTACTTC. Translated, it gives CSAPRQGGDETQYF.

The chain uses TRBV7-2 and TRBJ2-2; D is possibly TRBD2 (5 bases). Germline V gene data show CDR1 as SGHTA and CDR2 as FQGNSA. V dropped 5 bases and J dropped 6 bases, with 16 bases sitting between them. CDR3 length: 15 amino acids. CDR3 residues: CASSPGRAEAGELFF. In DNA form, the CDR3 reads TGTGCCAGCAGCCCTGGCCGGGCGGAGGCCGGGGAGCTGTTTTTT.

This clonotype occurred many times. The chain combines TRBV4-3 with TRBJ2-3, with D possibly matching TRBD2 (6 bases). Germline V gene sequence: CDR1 LGHNA, CDR2 YSLEER. Trimming removed 6 bases at V and 2 bases at J, with 9 bases between. The CDR3 runs to 13 residues. In DNA form, the CDR3 reads TGCGCCAGCAGTCCGGGACTCACAGATACGCAGTATTTT. The encoded protein is CASSPGLTDTQYF.

This clonotype was counted between two and nine times. The chain links TRBV11-2 to TRBJ2-7; D uncertain. V was trimmed by 5 bases and J by 4 bases, leaving 15 bases between them. The germline V gene encodes CDR1 SGHAT and CDR2 FQNNGV. The CDR3 has 14 amino acids. CDR3 in amino acids: CASSKTVAGYEQYV. CDR3 nucleotides: TGTGCCAGCAGCAAAACGGTGGCAGGTTACGAGCAGTACGTC.

J is TRBJ1-1 and V is TRBV24-1, with D possibly TRBD1 on 6 matching bases. Trimming removed 2 bases at V and 4 bases at J, with 13 bases between. This CDR3 contains 15 residues. Germline values: CDR1 KGHDR, CDR2 SFDVKD. Here the CDR3 reads CATSDSGAGVTEAFF. DNA for the CDR3: TGTGCCACCAGTGATTCAGGGGCGGGAGTCACTGAAGCTTTCTTT.